These 12 T cell receptor beta chains came from one sample sequenced in a study of blood T cell repertoires in COVID-19. Using immunoSEQ multiplex PCR, the repertoire was profiled, and TCRdb retains in-frame clones only, with some absent. The sample lists about 240,000 clones, approximately 90% occurring once. Sequenced input: peripheral blood. All receptors derive from a woman in her forties who had recovered from COVID-19.

The chain joins TRBV5-4 to TRBJ2-1, with 14 bases that match TRBD2. The CDR3 contains 19 residues. Germline V gene data show CDR1 as SGHNT and CDR2 as YYREEE (reference sequence). V dropped 4 bases and J dropped 0; count of bases not matched to a gene: 9. The CDR3 loop reads CASSRGGLAGAPSYNEQFF. The CDR3 coding sequence is TGTGCCAGCAGCCGTGGGGGACTAGCGGGAGCCCCCTCCTACAATGAGCAGTTCTTC.

This chain connects TRBV7-7 to TRBJ2-1; TRBD1 matches 9 bases. Trimming took 3 bases from V and 10 from J; bases not matched to a gene: 4. This CDR3 comprises 13 residues. The germline V gene has CDR1 SSHAT and CDR2 FNYEAQ (reference sequence). CDR3 bases: TGTGCCAGCAGCTTCCGGACAGGGGCCGAGCAGTTCTTC. Translation gives CASSFRTGAEQFF.

The chain couples TRBV29-1 to TRBJ2-7, with 12 bases that match TRBD2. This CDR3 is built from 17 residues. With 1 base clipped from V and 4 bases from J, the junction kept 11 bases outside the gene matches. From germline, CDR1 is SQVTM and CDR2 ANQGSEA. The CDR3 here is CSVEAWGASGRGYEQYF. CDR3 in DNA: TGCAGCGTTGAAGCGTGGGGGGCTAGCGGGAGGGGATACGAGCAGTACTTC.

CDR3 in DNA: TGTGCCAGCAGCCCCGAGCGGGGCTACGAGCAGTACTTC. This codes for CASSPERGYEQYF. The rearrangement links TRBV7-9 to TRBJ2-7; 7 nucleotides line up with TRBD2. This CDR3 is built from 13 residues. V was clipped by 5 bases and J by 3 bases; unmatched bases: 4. CDR1 SEHNR and CDR2 FQNEAQ come from the germline V gene (reference sequence).

V is TRBV7-9 and J is TRBJ2-7; D possibly corresponds to TRBD2 (7 bases). Germline CDR1 reads SEHNR; CDR2 reads FQNEAQ (reference sequence). The CDR3 is made up of 16 amino acids. V shed 0 bases and J shed 1 base, with 13 bases lying between them. CDR3 in DNA: TGTGCCAGCAGCTTAGCGGGGGGGGCCCCATCCTACGAGCAGTACTTC. The encoded protein is CASSLAGGAPSYEQYF.

The chain combines TRBV30 with TRBJ2-5; 7 nucleotides match TRBD1. The CDR3 has 12 amino acids. After removal of 8 bases from V and 5 bases from J, the junction contained 8 bases not matched to a gene. Per the germline V gene, CDR1 is GTSNPN and CDR2 is SVGIG (reference sequence). The CDR3 DNA reads TGTGCCCGAGGACAGGCCGGGGAGACCCAGTACTTC. Its translation: CARGQAGETQYF.

The chain carries TRBV2 and TRBJ2-6; D gene unclear. The CDR3 covers 14 residues. Per germline, CDR1 SNHLY and CDR2 FYNNEI. Trimming removed 6 bases from V and 0 bases from J, with 6 bases in between. In nucleotides, the CDR3 is TGTGCCAGCAGAGGCGGCTCTGGGGCCAACGTCCTGACTTTC. This sequence encodes CASRGGSGANVLTF. Based on the CDR3 plus reference TRBV2 and TRBJ2-6, the full variable domain is EPEVTQTPSHQVTQMGQEVILRCVPISNHLYFYWYRQILGQKVEFLVSFYNNEISEKSEIFDDQFSVERPDGSNFTLKIRSTKLEDSAMYFCASRGGSGANVLTFGAGSRLTVL.

This clone was detected once. The chain links TRBV9 to TRBJ1-1, with 9 bases identical to TRBD1. Trimming took 7 bases from V and 6 from J; bases not matched to a gene: 10. Germline V gene sequence: CDR1 SGDLS, CDR2 YYNGEE. This CDR3 is built from 14 residues. CDR3 nucleotides: TGTGCCAGCCGCGGGGGGACAGGGTCCCCTGAAGCTTTCTTT. This encodes CASRGGTGSPEAFF.

CDR3 nucleotide sequence: TGTGCCAGCTCACCAGCGCCGACTAGCGGGAGTAGAGGGACCCAGTACTTC. The encoded protein is CASSPAPTSGSRGTQYF. The chain links TRBV18 to TRBJ2-5; 12 positions agree with TRBD2. The CDR3 extends over 17 amino acids. V shed 2 bases, J shed 7 bases, and the junction held 11 bases outside the gene matches. The germline CDR1 and CDR2 sequences are KGHSH and LQKENI.

This rearrangement joins TRBV29-1 to TRBJ2-3; 7 nucleotides line up with TRBD2. The CDR3 runs to 15 residues. CDR1 is SQVTM and CDR2 is ANQGSEA in the germline V gene. The trim removed 3 bases at V and 2 bases at J, leaving 8 bases unmatched. The CDR3 bases are TGCAGCGTTGAGGCGGGAGTCTCCCCCACAGATACGCAGTATTTT. This sequence encodes CSVEAGVSPTDTQYF.

The chain couples TRBV3-1 (or the pseudogene TRBV3-2) to TRBJ2-3; 11 bases agree with TRBD1. The CDR3 runs 14 residues. V gave up 6 bases and J gave up 2 bases; unmatched junction bases: 1. CDR1 and CDR2 (germline): LGHDT, YNNKEL (reference sequence). The CDR3 loop is CASRDRGLTDTQYF. Written as DNA, the CDR3 is TGTGCCAGCAGGGACAGGGGGCTCACAGATACGCAGTATTTT.

The genes are TRBV6-5 and TRBJ1-3; the match to TRBD1 covers 10 bases. CDR3 size: 15 residues. J gave up 3 bases and V 5 bases, and 4 bases lay outside the gene matches. CDR1 and CDR2 from the germline V gene are MNHEY and SVGAGI. The CDR3 reads CASSPRTGGGNTIYF. The CDR3 DNA reads TGTGCCAGCAGTCCCCGGACAGGGGGTGGAAACACCATATATTTT.